Listed below are T cell receptor beta chains from one sample, sequenced in a study of blood T cell repertoires in COVID-19. TCRdb's table, derived via immunoSEQ multiplex PCR, lists solely in-frame clones and lacks some. The sample has over 300,000 clones; approximately 90% are singletons. Source material: PBMCs or T cells enriched from blood (not recorded which). Receptors originate from a woman in her twenties or thirties with acute COVID-19. CDR3s include the opening cysteine and the closing phenylalanine or tryptophan. Size tells how often a clone was seen (once, few, many) or the class of an expanded clone, and some rows leave it out.

v_gene	j_gene	abundance	CDR3aa
TRBV18	TRBJ1-1	NA	CASSPNGDLAFF
TRBV3-1/TRBV3-2	TRBJ1-5	NA	CASSLQGAQPQHF
TRBV19	TRBJ1-2	NA	CASSMSLNRANYGYTF
TRBV27	TRBJ1-2	NA	CASSFLANYGYTF
TRBV27	TRBJ1-6	NA	CASSLRVIGSYNSPLHF
TRBV27	TRBJ2-2	NA	CASSLKSGGGGELFF
TRBV27	TRBJ1-6	NA	CASSRPGGPLHF
TRBV21-1	TRBJ2-5	NA	CASSKVGTGQETQYF
TRBV10-3	TRBJ2-7	NA	CAISESGAGEQYF
TRBV12-5	TRBJ1-2	few	CASGLPGGPLNGYTF
TRBV2	TRBJ2-2	NA	CASSDRGWSGELFF
TRBV29-1	TRBJ2-6	NA	CSVERVGRASIGANVLTF
TRBV5-4	TRBJ2-3	NA	CASSLLLAGADTQYF
TRBV4-1	TRBJ2-1	NA	CASSLRSGGVGSYNEQFF